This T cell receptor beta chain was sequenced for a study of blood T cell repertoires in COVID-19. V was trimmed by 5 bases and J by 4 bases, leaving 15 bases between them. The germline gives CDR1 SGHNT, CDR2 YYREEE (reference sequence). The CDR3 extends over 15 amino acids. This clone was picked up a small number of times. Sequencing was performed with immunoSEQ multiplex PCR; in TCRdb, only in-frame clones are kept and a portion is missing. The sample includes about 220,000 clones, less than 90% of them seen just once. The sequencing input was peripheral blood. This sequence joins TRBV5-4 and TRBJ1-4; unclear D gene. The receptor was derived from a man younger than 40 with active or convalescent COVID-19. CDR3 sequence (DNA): TGTGCCAGCAGTACCCAGGCGGGCCATAATGAAAAACTGTTTTTT. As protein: CASSTQAGHNEKLFF.